The 27 T cell receptor beta chains below come from one sample, sequenced in a study of blood T cell repertoires in COVID-19. This table comes from immunoSEQ multiplex PCR, and its TCRdb copy is limited to in-frame clones, with some not included. The sample carries approximately 69,000 clones, around 90% recorded once. Source material: peripheral blood. The receptors were sampled from a man aged 50 or older with acute or convalescent COVID-19.

The genes are TRBV9 and TRBJ1-1; D unclear. The CDR3 consists of 13 residues. V gave up 0 bases and J gave up 0 bases, with 3 bases separating them. In germline, CDR1 is SGDLS, CDR2 YYNGEE. The chain's CDR3 is CASSVALNTEAFF. The CDR3 DNA follows: TGTGCCAGCAGCGTAGCCTTGAACACTGAAGCTTTCTTT.

The rearrangement links TRBV2 to TRBJ1-1; 7 bases are shared with TRBD1. Germline CDR1 SNHLY, CDR2 FYNNEI. The trim removed 7 bases at V and 8 bases at J, leaving 25 bases unmatched. The CDR3 is 18 amino acids. The CDR3, as DNA: TGTGCCAGCACAAATCTACTTAATTCCGATGACAGGGTCGGGGAAGCTTTCTTT. The encoded protein is CASTNLLNSDDRVGEAFF.

This chain joins TRBV6-1 and TRBJ1-1; D remains ambiguous. The CDR3 runs to 12 residues. The germline CDR1 and CDR2 sequences are MNHNS and SASEGT. The V end was cut by 0 bases, the J end by 10 bases, with 9 bases between. CDR3 nucleotide sequence: TGTGCCAGCAGTGAAGCGTTGGCGGCAGCTTTCTTT. Encoded protein: CASSEALAAAFF.

This clone came up once. The gene calls are TRBV24-1 and TRBJ2-3; 8 bases match TRBD2. This CDR3 has 16 amino acids. The V segment lost 4 bases and the J segment 4 bases; nucleotides outside the gene matches: 9. The V gene's germline CDR1 is KGHDR and CDR2 SFDVKD. CDR3 DNA sequence: TGTGCCACCAGTGACCCCGGGACTAGAGGGTCAGATACGCAGTATTTT. Translation gives CATSDPGTRGSDTQYF.

V and J are TRBV18 and TRBJ1-4, with TRBD1 identical over 8 bases. V dropped 0 bases and J dropped 8; count of bases not matched to a gene: 5. There are 15 residues in the CDR3. CDR1 is KGHSH, CDR2 LQKENI, per germline. The CDR3 sequence: CASSPPTGAVEKLFF. The DNA for the CDR3 is TGTGCCAGCTCACCACCGACAGGGGCCGTAGAAAAACTGTTTTTT.

The chain uses TRBV10-3 and TRBJ1-5; 7 positions match TRBD1. Germline V gene data show CDR1 as ENHRY and CDR2 as SYGVKD. The CDR3 totals 13 residues. Germline trimming cut 6 bases from V and 3 bases from J; bases unmatched to any gene: 2. CDR3 DNA: TGTGCCATCAGCACAGGGGACAATCAGCCCCAGCATTTT. This sequence encodes CAISTGDNQPQHF.

The rearrangement links TRBV27 to TRBJ2-2, with 9 bases lining up with TRBD1. The germline CDR1 and CDR2 sequences are MNHEY and SMNVEV (reference sequence). J gave up 7 bases and V 5 bases, and 8 bases lay outside the gene matches. This CDR3 is built from 15 residues. The CDR3 loop is CASSAGTGKGGELFF. For the CDR3, the DNA is TGTGCCAGCAGTGCCGGGACAGGGAAAGGCGGGGAGCTGTTTTTT.

The chain couples TRBV20-1 to TRBJ2-1; no clear D gene. The CDR3 extends over 11 amino acids. Germline loops: CDR1 DFQATT, CDR2 SNEGSKA (reference sequence). Trimming shortened V by 1 base and J by 5 bases, and 3 bases separated the two germline ends. The CDR3 here is CSARGHNEQFF. The CDR3 nucleotides are TGCAGTGCTAGAGGGCACAATGAGCAGTTCTTC.

V is TRBV19 and J is TRBJ2-7; 8 bases align to TRBD1. Germline V gene lookup returns CDR1 LNHDA and CDR2 SQIVND (reference sequence). This CDR3 is 15 amino acids long. The junction had 9 bases not matched to a gene; V was cut back by 5 bases and J by 3 bases. In DNA form, the CDR3 reads TGTGCCAGTAGTCCTCCGGGACAGGCATACTACGAGCAGTACTTC. The encoded protein is CASSPPGQAYYEQYF.

The V gene is TRBV4-3, the J gene TRBJ1-3; tentatively, D is TRBD1 (6 bases). This CDR3 is 16 amino acids long. V shed 4 bases and J shed 0 bases, with 13 bases lying between them. The germline CDR1 and CDR2 sequences are LGHNA and YSLEER. The CDR3 spells CASSLRTDYSGNTIYF. CDR3 DNA sequence: TGCGCCAGCAGCCTTCGGACAGACTACTCTGGAAACACCATATATTTT.

The chain couples TRBV2 to TRBJ1-4; 7 positions match TRBD1. This CDR3 is 15 amino acids long. Germline assignment: CDR1 SNHLY and CDR2 FYNNEI. J lost 5 bases, V lost 4 bases, and 7 bases had no gene match. The CDR3 loop is CASSVEQGKNEKLFF. As DNA, the CDR3 is TGTGCCAGCAGTGTAGAACAGGGGAAAAATGAAAAACTGTTTTTT.

The chain recombines TRBV7-2 with TRBJ2-7; TRBD1 matches at 7 bases. The CDR3 has 13 residues. V dropped 5 bases and J dropped 6; count of bases not matched to a gene: 7. The germline gives CDR1 SGHTA, CDR2 FQGNSA. CDR3 nucleotide sequence: TGTGCCAGCAGCCCACGTGGGACAGTCGAGCAGTACTTC. This encodes CASSPRGTVEQYF.

This clone was counted once. This chain connects TRBV10-3 to TRBJ2-2, with TRBD2 matching 9 bases. The CDR3 totals 22 residues. The ends lost 7 bases at V and 4 bases at J; junction bases unmatched: 28. Per germline, CDR1 ENHRY and CDR2 SYGVKD. CDR3 protein: CAITPNIGWLAGNLGGTGELFF. The CDR3 bases are TGTGCCATCACACCTAATATTGGTTGGCTAGCGGGGAACTTAGGAGGCACCGGGGAGCTGTTTTTT.

The rearrangement joins TRBV10-3 to TRBJ2-1, with 13 bases identical to TRBD2. V lost 6 bases, J lost 7 bases, and 9 bases stayed unmatched. The CDR3 is 16 residues long. Looked up from germline, CDR1 is ENHRY and CDR2 is SYGVKD. The CDR3 DNA reads as TGTGCCATCAGAACCGGGACTAGCGGGACGAGGAATGAGCAGTTCTTC. The encoded protein is CAIRTGTSGTRNEQFF.

This chain links TRBV18 with TRBJ2-1, with a weak D call TRBD2 (5 bases). The CDR3 extends over 13 amino acids. V lost 3 bases and J lost 12, with 15 bases in between. Germline V lookup: CDR1 KGHSH, CDR2 LQKENI. CDR3 DNA sequence: TGTGCCAGCTCACCCCCGGGTCTCGAGGGGCAGTTCTTC. Translation gives CASSPPGLEGQFF.

This clone has only a few counts. The chain is built from TRBV18 and TRBJ2-3; weak D call: TRBD2 (5 bases). The CDR3 has 16 residues. The germline CDR1 and CDR2 sequences are KGHSH and LQKENI. Trimming left V 0 bases short and J 3 bases short, with 13 bases between. The CDR3 reads CASSPPRRVGTDTQYF. The CDR3 DNA reads as TGTGCCAGCTCACCACCCAGGCGGGTGGGAACAGATACGCAGTATTTT. The full variable domain, completed using reference TRBV18 and TRBJ2-3, is NAGVMQNPRHLVRRRGQEARLRCSPMKGHSHVYWYRQLPEEGLKFMVYLQKENIIDESGMPKERFSAEFPKEGPSILRIQQVVRGDSAAYFCASSPPRRVGTDTQYFGPGTRLTVL.

The gene calls are TRBV3-1 (or the pseudogene TRBV3-2) and TRBJ2-3; D may be TRBD2 (7 bases). Per germline, CDR1 LGHDT and CDR2 YNNKEL (reference sequence). The CDR3 extends over 14 amino acids. The ends were cut back, 2 bases at V and 5 bases at J, with 11 bases in the middle. The CDR3 bases are TGTGCCAGCAGCCAAAGGGGGGGAAGAGATACGCAGTATTTT. Its translation is CASSQRGGRDTQYF.

The rearrangement uses TRBV18 and TRBJ1-3, with D possibly matching TRBD1 (5 bases). Germline values: CDR1 KGHSH, CDR2 LQKENI. This CDR3 contains 16 residues. The V gene lost 0 bases and the J gene lost 0 bases, with 9 bases spanning the gap. The CDR3 nucleotides are TGTGCCAGCTCACCACCGCAACAGGCCTCTGGAAACACCATATATTTT. This gives the protein CASSPPQQASGNTIYF.

In regard to this clone: Other nucleotide sequences in the sample specify the same CDR3. The V call is TRBV24-1, the J call TRBJ2-6; D uncertain. CDR1 is KGHDR and CDR2 is SFDVKD in the germline V gene. V was trimmed by 7 bases and J by 0 bases, leaving 3 bases between them. The CDR3 totals 13 residues. As DNA, the CDR3 is TGTGCCACCAGCCTCTCTGGGGCCAACGTCCTGACTTTC. Translation: CATSLSGANVLTF.

The V call is TRBV7-2, the J call TRBJ1-1, with unresolved D. V lost 1 base to trimming and J lost 3 bases, with 9 bases between them. Germline-derived CDR1 and CDR2 are SGHTA and FQGNSA. This CDR3 is 14 amino acids long. The CDR3, as DNA: TGTGCCAGCAGCTTAGATGGCCGGGACACTGAAGCTTTCTTT. Its translation is CASSLDGRDTEAFF.

The chain joins TRBV5-1 to TRBJ2-1; D might be TRBD1 (5 bases). Per germline, CDR1 SGHRS and CDR2 YFSETQ. The CDR3 loop spans 14 amino acids. Trimming cost V 5 bases and J 1 base, with 10 bases left between them. The CDR3 spells CASRETASYNEQFF. CDR3 nucleotides: TGCGCCAGCAGGGAGACAGCTTCCTACAATGAGCAGTTCTTC.

The chain employs TRBV28 and TRBJ1-3; the D is unclear. The CDR3 has 13 residues. Germline CDR1 and CDR2: MDHEN and SYDVKM. V lost 4 bases to trimming and J lost 7 bases, with 11 bases between them. CDR3 protein: CASSSRSRNTIYF. CDR3 coding DNA: TGTGCCAGCAGTTCCCGTTCTCGTAACACCATATATTTT.

V usage is TRBV29-1 and J usage is TRBJ1-5; D possibly corresponds to TRBD1 (6 bases). Per the germline V gene, CDR1 is SQVTM and CDR2 is ANQGSEA. V dropped 7 bases and J dropped 0 bases, with 13 bases sitting between them. CDR3 size: 14 residues. The CDR3 protein is CSGGGQLSNQPQHF. CDR3 sequence (DNA): TGCAGCGGGGGCGGACAGCTTAGCAATCAGCCCCAGCATTTT. The variable domain in full, completed from reference TRBV29-1 and TRBJ1-5, reads SAVISQKPSRDICQRGTSLTIQCQVDSQVTMMFWYRQQPGQSLTLIATANQGSEATYESGFVIDKFPISRPNLTFSTLTVSNMSPEDSSIYLCSGGGQLSNQPQHFGDGTRLSIL.

The chain joins TRBV6-2 or TRBV6-3 to TRBJ2-7, with 11 bases aligning to TRBD1. The CDR3 consists of 15 residues. The germline V gene encodes CDR1 MNHEY and CDR2 SVGEGT. V lost 3 bases, J lost 6 bases, and 7 bases stayed unmatched. The CDR3 loop is CASSYSGTGGTEQYF. DNA for the CDR3: TGTGCCAGCAGTTATTCTGGGACAGGGGGGACCGAGCAGTACTTC.

The CDR3 reads CASSQGQRGRNEKLFF. CDR3 sequence (DNA): TGCGCCAGCAGCCAAGGGCAAAGGGGGCGAAATGAAAAACTGTTTTTT. The chain couples TRBV4-1 to TRBJ1-4, with TRBD1 matching 7 bases. The germline V gene has CDR1 MGHRA and CDR2 YSYEKL. V was clipped by 1 base and J by 5 bases; unmatched bases: 7. The CDR3 spans 16 residues.

The V gene is TRBV11-2, the J gene TRBJ2-7; 9 bases align to TRBD1. With 1 base clipped from V and 0 bases from J, the junction kept 7 bases outside the gene matches. This CDR3 is built from 17 residues. Germline-derived CDR1 and CDR2 are SGHAT and FQNNGV. The CDR3 sequence: CASSLGDRAPSSYEQYF. The CDR3 DNA follows: TGTGCCAGCAGCTTAGGGGACAGGGCGCCTAGCTCCTACGAGCAGTACTTC.

The chain uses TRBV10-3 and TRBJ2-3; TRBD2 matches 8 bases. The CDR3 has 15 residues. CDR1 is ENHRY and CDR2 is SYGVKD in the germline V gene. V was pared by 3 bases and J by 6 bases, with 8 bases of the junction left unmatched. The CDR3 bases are TGTGCCATCAGTGACGGGACTAGGGATAGGGATACGCAGTATTTT. This codes for CAISDGTRDRDTQYF.